The next 18 T cell receptor beta chains were all read from a single sample in a study of blood T cell repertoires in COVID-19. Using immunoSEQ multiplex PCR, the repertoire was profiled, and TCRdb retains in-frame clones only, with some absent. The sample has about 210,000 clones, 85% to 90% seen once. Sequenced input: peripheral blood. The receptors were gathered from a man between 60 and 70 years old with acute or convalescent COVID-19.

The rearrangement links TRBV10-3 to TRBJ2-6, with TRBD1 matching over 7 bases. V was clipped by 0 bases and J by 11 bases; unmatched bases: 4. CDR3 size: 14 residues. From germline, CDR1 is ENHRY and CDR2 SYGVKD. In DNA, the CDR3 is TGTGCCATCAGTGAGTCCGGGACAGTGCACGTCCTGACTTTC. Amino acids: CAISESGTVHVLTF.

This clone was seen more than once but under ten times. The rearrangement links TRBV11-2 to TRBJ2-7, with 9 positions matching TRBD1. The CDR3 has 17 amino acids. The junction had 8 bases not matched to a gene; V was cut back by 2 bases and J by 0 bases. The germline V gene has CDR1 SGHAT and CDR2 FQNNGV. CDR3 coding DNA: TGTGCCAGCAGCTTATACAGGGGGCGGGATAGCTCCTACGAGCAGTACTTC. Its translation: CASSLYRGRDSSYEQYF.

The V and J genes are TRBV6-2 or TRBV6-3 and TRBJ1-2, with TRBD1 matching over 11 bases. After removal of 2 bases from V and 2 bases from J, the junction contained 7 bases not matched to a gene. Per the germline V gene, CDR1 is MNHEY and CDR2 is SVGEGT. The CDR3 spans 17 residues. The CDR3 region is CASSYAQGQGVNYGYTF. In DNA, the CDR3 is TGTGCCAGCAGTTACGCCCAGGGACAGGGGGTGAACTATGGCTACACCTTC.

The chain carries TRBV27 and TRBJ1-2; 7 bases are a match to TRBD1. J was trimmed by 4 bases and V by 3 bases; bases with no gene match: 5. There are 14 residues in the CDR3. Germline V gene sequence: CDR1 MNHEY, CDR2 SMNVEV (reference sequence). The CDR3 coding sequence is TGTGCCAGCAGTTTCAGGGGGACGCGCTATGGCTACACCTTC. It is translated as CASSFRGTRYGYTF.

J is TRBJ2-3 and V is TRBV2, with D tentatively TRBD1 (6 bases). The CDR3 is made up of 15 amino acids. Germline V gives CDR1 SNHLY, CDR2 FYNNEI. Trimming removed 4 bases at V and 0 bases at J, with 11 bases between. This chain's CDR3 is CASSVDRTSTDTQYF. Here the CDR3 DNA reads TGTGCCAGCAGTGTAGACAGGACTAGCACAGATACGCAGTATTTT.

This chain links TRBV4-1 with TRBJ2-7; tentatively, D is TRBD2 (5 bases). CDR3 length equals 13 residues. The V and J ends lost 6 bases and 2 bases respectively, with 11 bases between them. The V gene's germline CDR1 is MGHRA and CDR2 YSYEKL. The CDR3 nucleotides read TGCGCCAGCAGACTTCCGGGAACCTACGAGCAGTACTTC. This encodes CASRLPGTYEQYF.

The chain joins TRBV7-8 to TRBJ1-3; no clear D. Germline-derived CDR1 and CDR2 are SGHVS and FQNEAQ. Trimming shortened V by 5 bases and J by 2 bases, and 16 bases separated the two germline ends. CDR3 length equals 16 residues. DNA of the CDR3: TGTGCCAGCAGCCCAGCGTATAGGGAGGCTGGAAACACCATATATTTT. As protein: CASSPAYREAGNTIYF. The full variable domain, with the rest looked up from reference TRBV7-8 and TRBJ1-3, is GAGVSQSPRYKVAKRGQDVALRCDPISGHVSLFWYQQALGQGPEFLTYFQNEAQLDKSGLPSDRFFAERPEGSVSTLKIQRTQQEDSAVYLCASSPAYREAGNTIYFGEGSWLTVV.

CDR3 loop: CASSGDRETWRPQHF. CDR3 DNA sequence: TGTGCCAGCTCGGGGGACAGGGAGACTTGGAGGCCCCAGCATTTT. The chain uses TRBV18 and TRBJ1-5, with TRBD1 matching over 9 bases. With 6 bases clipped from V and 9 bases from J, the junction kept 12 bases outside the gene matches. CDR3 length equals 15 residues. Germline-derived CDR1 and CDR2 are KGHSH and LQKENI. Full variable domain (outside the CDR3, taken from reference TRBV18 and TRBJ1-5): NAGVMQNPRHLVRRRGQEARLRCSPMKGHSHVYWYRQLPEEGLKFMVYLQKENIIDESGMPKERFSAEFPKEGPSILRIQQVVRGDSAAYFCASSGDRETWRPQHFGDGTRLSIL.

This chain connects TRBV19 to TRBJ1-2, with 7 bases lining up with TRBD1. This CDR3 is 15 amino acids long. Per the germline V gene, CDR1 is LNHDA and CDR2 is SQIVND (reference sequence). Trimming removed 4 bases from V and 5 bases from J; junction bases left unmatched: 10. CDR3 coding DNA: TGTGCCAGTAGTAGACCGACAGGGACCCTATATGGCTACACCTTC. Protein: CASSRPTGTLYGYTF.

The chain is built from TRBV4-3 and TRBJ2-2, with D possibly TRBD1 on 5 matching bases. The CDR3 is 16 residues long. The germline V gene has CDR1 LGHNA and CDR2 YSLEER. The V and J ends lost 4 bases and 4 bases respectively, with 16 bases between them. CDR3 DNA sequence: TGCGCCAGCAGCCGAGATTACGACAGCTTCACCGGGGAGCTGTTTTTT. Protein sequence: CASSRDYDSFTGELFF.

This chain uses TRBV12-3 or TRBV12-4 with TRBJ1-1; TRBD1 matches 8 bases. Trimming took 6 bases from V and 6 from J; bases not matched to a gene: 6. The CDR3 has 13 amino acids. The CDR3 spells CASSPTGGAEAFF. DNA for the CDR3: TGTGCCAGCAGCCCTACAGGGGGGGCTGAAGCTTTCTTT.

The gene calls are TRBV5-1 and TRBJ1-4; D is possibly TRBD1 (6 bases). Germline assignment: CDR1 SGHRS and CDR2 YFSETQ. V was shortened by 1 base and J by 2 bases, with 9 bases between the two germline ends. The CDR3 loop spans 15 amino acids. DNA of the CDR3: TGCGCCAGCAGCTTGACAGGGTGGACTAATGAAAAACTGTTTTTT. Amino acid sequence: CASSLTGWTNEKLFF.

The chain employs TRBV5-4 and TRBJ2-2, with D possibly TRBD1 on 5 matching bases. This CDR3 has 14 amino acids. V was trimmed by 4 bases and J by 7 bases, leaving 14 bases between them. Germline loops: CDR1 SGHNT, CDR2 YYREEE (reference sequence). CDR3 DNA sequence: TGTGCCAGCAGCACCAGGGTTAATGGCGGGGAGCTGTTTTTT. Its protein product is CASSTRVNGGELFF.

The V gene is TRBV11-3, the J gene TRBJ2-3, with 9 bases identical to TRBD1. Trimming took 5 bases from V and 1 from J; bases not matched to a gene: 7. Germline-derived CDR1 and CDR2 are SGHNT and YENEEA. This CDR3 contains 16 residues. CDR3 sequence (DNA): TGTGCCAGCAGCGCCCATAGACAGGGGGGCACAGATACGCAGTATTTT. It encodes CASSAHRQGGTDTQYF.

In its sample, this clone was seen a few times. The genes are TRBV24-1 and TRBJ2-7; 8 positions match TRBD1. The junction had 6 bases not matched to a gene; V was cut back by 4 bases and J by 2 bases. The CDR3 has 15 amino acids. Per the germline V gene, CDR1 is KGHDR and CDR2 is SFDVKD. The CDR3 DNA reads TGTGCCACCAGTGACCCCCGGGACAGGACCTACGAGCAGTACTTC. It encodes CATSDPRDRTYEQYF.

The V call is TRBV29-1, the J call TRBJ1-2, with TRBD1 identical over 11 bases. Germline assignment: CDR1 SQVTM and CDR2 ANQGSEA. Trimming took 5 bases from V and 8 from J; bases not matched to a gene: 7. The CDR3 runs to 13 residues. CDR3 sequence reads: CSVPGQGAHGYTF. The CDR3 DNA follows: TGCAGCGTTCCCGGACAGGGGGCGCACGGCTACACCTTC. Full variable domain (rest looked up from reference TRBV29-1 and TRBJ1-2): SAVISQKPSRDICQRGTSLTIQCQVDSQVTMMFWYRQQPGQSLTLIATANQGSEATYESGFVIDKFPISRPNLTFSTLTVSNMSPEDSSIYLCSVPGQGAHGYTFGSGTRLTVV.

This clone showed up just once. J is TRBJ2-3 and V is TRBV6-5; weak D call: TRBD1 (5 bases). V lost 2 bases and J 13 bases, leaving 13 bases between the germline ends. There are 12 residues in the CDR3. Germline-derived CDR1 and CDR2 are MNHEY and SVGAGI. The CDR3 loop reads CASSYPQGRKYF. CDR3 DNA: TGTGCCAGCAGTTACCCCCAGGGCCGAAAGTATTTT.

This CDR3 is CASSETGANYGYTF. The CDR3 DNA reads as TGTGCCAGCAGTGAAACAGGAGCTAACTATGGCTACACCTTC. The chain combines TRBV6-1 with TRBJ1-2; D is possibly TRBD1 (5 bases). Per germline, CDR1 MNHNS and CDR2 SASEGT. V lost 2 bases and J 0 bases, leaving 7 bases between the germline ends. The length of the CDR3 is 14 residues.